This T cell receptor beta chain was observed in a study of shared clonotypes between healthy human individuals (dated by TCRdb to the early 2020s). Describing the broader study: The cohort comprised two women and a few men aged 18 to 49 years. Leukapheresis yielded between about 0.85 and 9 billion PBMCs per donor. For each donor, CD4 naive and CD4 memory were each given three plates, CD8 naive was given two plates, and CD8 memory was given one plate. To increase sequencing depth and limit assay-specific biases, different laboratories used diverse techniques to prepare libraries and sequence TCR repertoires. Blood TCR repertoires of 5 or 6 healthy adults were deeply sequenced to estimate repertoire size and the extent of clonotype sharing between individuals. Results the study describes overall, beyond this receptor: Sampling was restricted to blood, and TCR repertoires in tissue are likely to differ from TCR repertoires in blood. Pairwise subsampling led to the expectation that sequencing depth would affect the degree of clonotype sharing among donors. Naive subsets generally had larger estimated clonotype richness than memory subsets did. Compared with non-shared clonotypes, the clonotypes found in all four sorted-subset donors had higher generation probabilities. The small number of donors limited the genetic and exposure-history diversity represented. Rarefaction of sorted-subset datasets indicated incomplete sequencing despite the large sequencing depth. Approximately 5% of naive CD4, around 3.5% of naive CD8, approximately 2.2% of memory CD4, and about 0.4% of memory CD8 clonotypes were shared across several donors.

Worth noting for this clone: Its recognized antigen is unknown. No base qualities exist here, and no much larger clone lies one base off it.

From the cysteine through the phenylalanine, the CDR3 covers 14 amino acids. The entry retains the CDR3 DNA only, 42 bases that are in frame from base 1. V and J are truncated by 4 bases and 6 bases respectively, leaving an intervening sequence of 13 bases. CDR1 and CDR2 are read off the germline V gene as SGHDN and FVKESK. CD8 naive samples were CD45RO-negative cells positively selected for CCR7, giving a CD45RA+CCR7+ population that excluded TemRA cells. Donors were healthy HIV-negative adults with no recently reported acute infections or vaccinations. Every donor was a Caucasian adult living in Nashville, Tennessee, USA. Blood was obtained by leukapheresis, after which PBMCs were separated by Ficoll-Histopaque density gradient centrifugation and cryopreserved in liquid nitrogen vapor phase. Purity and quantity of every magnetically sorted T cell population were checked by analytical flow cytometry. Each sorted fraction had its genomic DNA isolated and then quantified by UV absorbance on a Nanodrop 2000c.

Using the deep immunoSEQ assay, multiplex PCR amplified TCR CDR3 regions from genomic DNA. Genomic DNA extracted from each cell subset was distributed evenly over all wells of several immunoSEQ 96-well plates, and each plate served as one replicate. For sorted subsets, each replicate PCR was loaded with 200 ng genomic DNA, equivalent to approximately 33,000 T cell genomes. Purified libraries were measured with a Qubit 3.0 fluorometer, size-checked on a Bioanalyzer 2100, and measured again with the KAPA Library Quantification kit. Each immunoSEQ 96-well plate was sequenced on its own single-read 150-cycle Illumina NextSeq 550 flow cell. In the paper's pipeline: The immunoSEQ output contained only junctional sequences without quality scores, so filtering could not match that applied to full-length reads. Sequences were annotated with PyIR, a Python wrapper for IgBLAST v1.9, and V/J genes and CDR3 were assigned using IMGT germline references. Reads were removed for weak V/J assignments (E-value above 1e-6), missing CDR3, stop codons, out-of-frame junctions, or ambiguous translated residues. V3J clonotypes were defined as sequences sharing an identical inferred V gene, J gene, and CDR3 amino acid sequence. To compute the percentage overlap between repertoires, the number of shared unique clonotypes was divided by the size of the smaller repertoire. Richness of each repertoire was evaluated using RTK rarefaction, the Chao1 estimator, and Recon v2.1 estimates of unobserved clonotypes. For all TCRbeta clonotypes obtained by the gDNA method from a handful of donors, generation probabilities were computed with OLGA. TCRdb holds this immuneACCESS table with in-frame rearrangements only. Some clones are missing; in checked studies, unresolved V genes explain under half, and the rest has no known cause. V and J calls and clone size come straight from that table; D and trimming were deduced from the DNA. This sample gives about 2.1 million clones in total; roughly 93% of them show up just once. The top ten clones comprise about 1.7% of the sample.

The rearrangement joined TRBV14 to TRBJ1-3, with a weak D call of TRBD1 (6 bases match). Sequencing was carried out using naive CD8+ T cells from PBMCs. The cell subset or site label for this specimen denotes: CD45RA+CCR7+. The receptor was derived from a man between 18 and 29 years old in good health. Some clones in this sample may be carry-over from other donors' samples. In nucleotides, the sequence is TGTGCCAGCAGCCCTTGGCAGGGGTTAAACACCATATATTTT. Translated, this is CASSPWQGLNTIYF.